Listed here are 23 T cell receptor beta chains from one sample, sequenced in a study of shared clonotypes between healthy human individuals. The method was immunoSEQ multiplex PCR; TCRdb's version includes in-frame clones alone and lacks a portion of them. The sample shows 300,000 or so clones, 74% of them seen only once. Sequences were obtained from memory CD4+ T cells sorted from blood. The sample's subset: CD45RA-negative fraction. Receptor source: a man aged 25 to 45 in good health.

This clone appeared a few times. The rearrangement joins TRBV28 to TRBJ2-2; D unclear. This CDR3 has 12 residues. V was pared by 6 bases and J by 0 bases, with 2 bases between. In germline, CDR1 is MDHEN, CDR2 SYDVKM. The CDR3 DNA is TGTGCCAGCAGCGCGAACACCGGGGAGCTGTTTTTT. It codes for CASSANTGELFF.

This clone has a handful of counts. The V call is TRBV6-1, the J call TRBJ2-7, with 7 positions matching TRBD1. The V and J ends lost 6 bases and 7 bases, in that order; junction bases with no gene match: 3. Germline V gives CDR1 MNHNS, CDR2 SASEGT. CDR3 length: 11 residues. This CDR3 is CASSRGLEQYF. In nucleotides, the CDR3 is TGTGCCAGCAGCAGGGGGTTGGAGCAGTACTTC.

This sequence joins TRBV27 and TRBJ2-7; TRBD2 aligns across 12 bases. This CDR3 contains 16 residues. V trimming: 7 bases; J trimming: 6 bases; junction bases outside the gene matches: 13. Germline V gene lookup returns CDR1 MNHEY and CDR2 SMNVEV (reference sequence). CDR3 amino acids: CASKGTSGPGWIEQYF. The CDR3 DNA sequence: TGTGCCAGCAAGGGGACTAGCGGGCCGGGGTGGATCGAGCAGTACTTC.

On this clone itself: This sample also contains other DNA sequences that code for the same CDR3. The J gene is TRBJ2-3, the V gene TRBV18; 7 bases are a match to TRBD1. This CDR3 has 12 residues. In germline, CDR1 is KGHSH, CDR2 LQKENI. V dropped 6 bases and J dropped 6; count of bases not matched to a gene: 3. CDR3 sequence reads: CASSPTGDTQYF. The CDR3 DNA reads TGTGCCAGCTCTCCGACAGGGGATACGCAGTATTTT. The full variable domain, completed using reference TRBV18 and TRBJ2-3, is NAGVMQNPRHLVRRRGQEARLRCSPMKGHSHVYWYRQLPEEGLKFMVYLQKENIIDESGMPKERFSAEFPKEGPSILRIQQVVRGDSAAYFCASSPTGDTQYFGPGTRLTVL.

This chain connects TRBV5-1 to TRBJ2-6; TRBD1 agrees at 8 bases. The length of the CDR3 is 17 residues. V shed 4 bases, J shed 4 bases, and the junction held 10 bases outside the gene matches. The germline CDR1 and CDR2 sequences are SGHRS and YFSETQ. CDR3 nucleotide sequence: TGCGCCAGCAGCCTCTCCAGGGGGCGTGGAGGGGCCAACGTCCTGACTTTC. Translated: CASSLSRGRGGANVLTF.

V usage is TRBV6-1 and J usage is TRBJ2-7; tentative D call: TRBD1 (6 bases). CDR3 size: 13 residues. Germline CDR1 is MNHNS and CDR2 is SASEGT. V gave up 5 bases and J gave up 1 base, with 9 bases separating them. The CDR3 DNA sequence: TGTGCCAGCAGTAGGACAGATTCCTACGAGCAGTACTTC. Translated: CASSRTDSYEQYF.

This clone appeared a single time. This sequence joins TRBV28 and TRBJ2-2; the match to TRBD1 covers 8 bases. Trimming at V came to 6 bases and at J to 5 bases, leaving 8 bases not matched to a gene. This CDR3 contains 15 residues. The V gene's germline CDR1 is MDHEN and CDR2 SYDVKM. CDR3 protein: CASSIRQGRTGELFF. The CDR3 coding sequence is TGTGCCAGCAGCATACGACAGGGGCGGACCGGGGAGCTGTTTTTT. Full variable domain (remainder filled in from reference TRBV28 and TRBJ2-2): DVKVTQSSRYLVKRTGEKVFLECVQDMDHENMFWYRQDPGLGLRLIYFSYDVKMKEKGDIPEGYSVSREKKERFSLILESASTNQTSMYLCASSIRQGRTGELFFGEGSRLTVL.

This chain links TRBV28 with TRBJ1-2; D might be TRBD1 (6 bases). Trimming stripped 1 base from V and 8 bases from J, with 11 bases between. Looked up from germline, CDR1 is MDHEN and CDR2 is SYDVKM. The length of the CDR3 is 13 residues. Here the CDR3 reads CASSLFTGQGYTF. The CDR3 coding sequence is TGTGCCAGCAGTTTATTCACAGGGCAAGGCTACACCTTC.

This chain links TRBV7-2 with TRBJ2-7; 7 nucleotides match TRBD2. Losses at the gene ends were 3 bases for V and 6 bases for J; bases not matched to a gene: 11. CDR3 length: 15 residues. Germline V gene data show CDR1 as SGHTA and CDR2 as FQGNSA. CDR3 sequence: CASSFSLAALAEQYF. For the CDR3, the DNA is TGTGCCAGCAGCTTTAGTCTAGCGGCCCTTGCCGAGCAGTACTTC.

This clone was counted only a few times. The gene calls are TRBV30 and TRBJ1-2; TRBD1 is a possible D gene (6 bases). The V end was cut by 5 bases, the J end by 7 bases, with 20 bases between. The CDR3 spans 14 residues. Germline V lookup: CDR1 GTSNPN, CDR2 SVGIG (reference sequence). CDR3 DNA: TGTGCCTGGGTCCCGCCGGGGGCCAGGCGTGGCTACACCTTC. Its translation is CAWVPPGARRGYTF.

This clone has just a few counts. The chain carries TRBV2 and TRBJ1-4; TRBD1 aligns across 8 bases. In germline, CDR1 is SNHLY, CDR2 FYNNEI. The CDR3 length is 13 residues. With 6 bases clipped from V and 10 bases from J, the junction kept 7 bases outside the gene matches. This chain's CDR3 is CASRGGQGRKLFF. The CDR3 DNA reads as TGTGCCAGCAGGGGCGGACAGGGAAGAAAACTGTTTTTT. The complete variable domain, with remaining parts taken from reference TRBV2 and TRBJ1-4, reads EPEVTQTPSHQVTQMGQEVILRCVPISNHLYFYWYRQILGQKVEFLVSFYNNEISEKSEIFDDQFSVERPDGSNFTLKIRSTKLEDSAMYFCASRGGQGRKLFFGSGTQLSVL.

The rearrangement joins TRBV18 to TRBJ2-5; TRBD1 might be the D (6 bases). The germline V gene has CDR1 KGHSH and CDR2 LQKENI. This CDR3 is 15 amino acids long. V dropped 3 bases and J dropped 3 bases, with 14 bases sitting between them. CDR3 in amino acids: CASSPYYSGEETQYF. CDR3 in DNA: TGTGCCAGCTCACCTTATTATTCAGGGGAAGAGACCCAGTACTTC.

A single count supports this clone. The rearrangement uses TRBV10-3 and TRBJ2-7, with D maybe TRBD1 (5 bases). This CDR3 region has 14 residues. V lost 3 bases to trimming and J lost 3 bases, with 12 bases between them. CDR1 ENHRY and CDR2 SYGVKD come from the germline V gene. The CDR3 protein is CAISEQQGDYEQYF. The CDR3 bases are TGTGCCATCAGTGAACAACAAGGGGACTACGAGCAGTACTTC.

The chain recombines TRBV5-1 with TRBJ2-6; D is possibly TRBD1 or TRBD2 (5 bases each). In germline, CDR1 is SGHRS, CDR2 YFSETQ. V lost 3 bases to trimming and J lost 0 bases, with 7 bases between them. The CDR3 is made up of 15 amino acids. CDR3 region: CASSWDASGANVLTF. In DNA form, the CDR3 reads TGCGCCAGCAGCTGGGACGCCTCTGGGGCCAACGTCCTGACTTTC.

The CDR3 bases are TGTGCCAGCAGTTTAATGCCGGGACAGGGTTTAGAGCAGTACTTC. Its translation is CASSLMPGQGLEQYF. The chain employs TRBV27 and TRBJ2-7, with 9 bases matching TRBD1. J gave up 7 bases and V 2 bases, and 9 bases lay outside the gene matches. The germline V gene encodes CDR1 MNHEY and CDR2 SMNVEV (reference sequence). The CDR3 has 15 amino acids.

The chain is built from TRBV9 and TRBJ2-1, with D perhaps TRBD1 (5 bases). V lost 1 base to trimming and J lost 1 base, with 9 bases between them. CDR3 length: 15 amino acids. CDR1 is SGDLS, CDR2 YYNGEE, per germline. DNA of the CDR3: TGTGCCAGCAGCGTATCCCAGGGTTCCTACAATGAGCAGTTCTTC. Translation gives CASSVSQGSYNEQFF.

This clone was detected once. The chain's CDR3 is CASSAGVEETQYF. DNA of the CDR3: TGTGCCAGCAGTGCGGGAGTGGAAGAGACCCAGTACTTC. V usage is TRBV11-1 and J usage is TRBJ2-5; the match to TRBD2 covers 7 bases. J was trimmed by 3 bases and V by 6 bases; bases with no gene match: 4. Germline-derived CDR1 and CDR2 are SGHAT and FQDESV (reference sequence). The CDR3 length is 13 residues.

J is TRBJ1-5 and V is TRBV5-6, with D possibly TRBD1 on 5 matching bases. The CDR3 has 16 amino acids. V lost 1 base, J lost 2 bases, and 13 bases lay in between. Germline V gene lookup returns CDR1 SGHDT and CDR2 YYEEEE. The CDR3 region is CASSLYFIGGNQPQHF. As DNA, the CDR3 is TGTGCCAGCAGCTTGTATTTCATAGGGGGCAATCAGCCCCAGCATTTT.

The chain recombines TRBV5-6 with TRBJ1-2; D gene unclear. The CDR3 spans 15 residues. The V end lost 5 bases, the J end lost 2 bases, and 16 bases lay between the germline ends. Germline assignment: CDR1 SGHDT and CDR2 YYEEEE. CDR3 DNA sequence: TGTGCCAGCAGTTTCCCAATGTTTGAGAACTATGGCTACACCTTC. Amino acids: CASSFPMFENYGYTF. Combining the CDR3 with reference TRBV5-6 and TRBJ1-2 gives the whole variable domain DAGVTQSPTHLIKTRGQQVTLRCSPKSGHDTVSWYQQALGQGPQFIFQYYEEEERQRGNFPDRFSGHQFPNYSSELNVNALLLGDSALYLCASSFPMFENYGYTFGSGTRLTVV.

The chain recombines TRBV7-3 with TRBJ2-3; D not certain. This CDR3 comprises 12 residues. Germline values: CDR1 SGHTA, CDR2 FQGTGA. V was trimmed by 2 bases and J by 5 bases, leaving 5 bases between them. The CDR3 coding sequence is TGTGCCAGCAGCTTATCAGAAGATACGCAGTATTTT. The encoded protein is CASSLSEDTQYF.

The chain combines TRBV9 with TRBJ1-1; D is ambiguous. V lost 5 bases and J lost 4, with 12 bases in between. The CDR3 contains 13 residues. Germline assignment: CDR1 SGDLS and CDR2 YYNGEE. The CDR3 sequence: CASSHDWGTEAFF. For the CDR3, the DNA is TGTGCCAGCAGTCACGACTGGGGCACTGAAGCTTTCTTT.

The DNA for the CDR3 is TGTGCCAGCAGCGTCACAGGGGGCTTAACCCCATCCGAGCAGTACTTC. Translation: CASSVTGGLTPSEQYF. V gene TRBV7-3 combines with J gene TRBJ2-7; 9 bases fit TRBD1. Germline CDR1 and CDR2: SGHTA and FQGTGA. The length of the CDR3 is 16 residues. V dropped 5 bases and J dropped 6; count of bases not matched to a gene: 14.

V usage is TRBV6-1 and J usage is TRBJ1-3; unclear D gene. Germline CDR1 and CDR2: MNHNS and SASEGT. There are 14 residues in the CDR3. The V end lost 6 bases, the J end lost 3 bases, and 12 bases lay between the germline ends. The CDR3 sequence: CASRSGGSGNTIYF. The CDR3 nucleotides are TGTGCCAGCAGATCCGGTGGGAGTGGAAACACCATATATTTT.